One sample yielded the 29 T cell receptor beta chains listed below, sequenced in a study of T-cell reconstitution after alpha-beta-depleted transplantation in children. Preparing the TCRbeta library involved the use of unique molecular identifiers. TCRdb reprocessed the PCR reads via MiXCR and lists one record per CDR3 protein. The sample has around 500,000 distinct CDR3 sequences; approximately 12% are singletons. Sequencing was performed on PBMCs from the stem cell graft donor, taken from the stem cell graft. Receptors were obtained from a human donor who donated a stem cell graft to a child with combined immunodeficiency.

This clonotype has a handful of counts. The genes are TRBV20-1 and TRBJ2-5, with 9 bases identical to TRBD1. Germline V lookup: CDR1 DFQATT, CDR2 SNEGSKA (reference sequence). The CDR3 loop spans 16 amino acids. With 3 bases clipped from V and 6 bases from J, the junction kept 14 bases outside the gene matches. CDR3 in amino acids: CSARPSTRDRVKTQYF. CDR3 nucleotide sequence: TGCAGTGCTAGGCCCTCTACAAGGGACAGGGTAAAGACCCAGTACTTC.

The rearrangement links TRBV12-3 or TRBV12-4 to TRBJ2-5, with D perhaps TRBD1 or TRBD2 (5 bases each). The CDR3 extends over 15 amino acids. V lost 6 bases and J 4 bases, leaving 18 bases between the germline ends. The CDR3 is CASSRGDGDGETQYF. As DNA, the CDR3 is TGTGCCAGCAGCCGGGGTGATGGGGACGGAGAGACCCAGTACTTC.

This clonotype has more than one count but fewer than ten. The CDR3 sequence is CASSYTLLAGDPFF. In nucleotides, the CDR3 is TGTGCCAGCAGTTACACTCTCCTAGCGGGAGATCCGTTCTTC. The V and J genes are TRBV6-2 or TRBV6-3 and TRBJ2-1; 10 bases are a match to TRBD2. V dropped 2 bases and J dropped 15; count of bases not matched to a gene: 10. The length of the CDR3 is 14 residues. The germline CDR1 and CDR2 sequences are MNHEY and SVGEGT.

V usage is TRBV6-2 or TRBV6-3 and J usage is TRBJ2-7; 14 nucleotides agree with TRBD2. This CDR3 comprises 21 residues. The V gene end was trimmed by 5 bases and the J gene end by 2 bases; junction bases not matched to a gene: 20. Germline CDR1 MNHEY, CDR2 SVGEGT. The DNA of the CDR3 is TGTGCCAGCAGTACGCACCCGGGACTAGCGGGAGCCCCACTGATAACCTACGAGCAGTACTTC. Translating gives CASSTHPGLAGAPLITYEQYF.

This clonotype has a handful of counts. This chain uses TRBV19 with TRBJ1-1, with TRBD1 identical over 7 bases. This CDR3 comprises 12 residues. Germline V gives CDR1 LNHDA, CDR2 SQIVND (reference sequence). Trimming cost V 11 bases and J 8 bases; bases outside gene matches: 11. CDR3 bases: TGTGCCCGAAGGGGGCCCGGGACGGAAGCTTTCTTT. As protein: CARRGPGTEAFF. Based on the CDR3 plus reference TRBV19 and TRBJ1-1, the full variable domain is DGGITQSPKYLFRKEGQNVTLSCEQNLNHDAMYWYRQDPGQGLRLIYYSQIVNDFQKGDIAEGYSVSREKKESFPLTVTSAQKNPTAFYLCARRGPGTEAFFGQGTRLTVV.

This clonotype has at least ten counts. The CDR3 here is CASSQGSGTEAFF. The CDR3 nucleotides are TGTGCCAGCAGCCAAGGTTCGGGCACTGAAGCTTTCTTT. The rearrangement joins TRBV7-9 to TRBJ1-1; D ambiguous. Germline CDR1 is SEHNR and CDR2 is FQNEAQ (reference sequence). Trimming took 5 bases from V and 4 from J, leaving 11 bases between them. The CDR3 totals 13 residues.

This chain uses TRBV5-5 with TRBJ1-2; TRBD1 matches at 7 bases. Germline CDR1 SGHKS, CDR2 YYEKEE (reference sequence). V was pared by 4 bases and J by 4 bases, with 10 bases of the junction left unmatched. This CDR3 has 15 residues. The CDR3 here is CASSITPDRLYGYTF. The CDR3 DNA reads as TGTGCCAGCAGCATTACCCCGGACAGGCTCTATGGCTACACCTTC.

The CDR3 reads CASSLYRDSHPYEQYF. The CDR3 region has the DNA TGTGCCAGCAGCTTATACCGGGACAGCCATCCCTACGAGCAGTACTTC. The chain links TRBV5-5 to TRBJ2-7; TRBD1 matches 7 bases. Germline values: CDR1 SGHKS, CDR2 YYEKEE (reference sequence). The trim removed 2 bases at V and 2 bases at J, leaving 10 bases unmatched. The CDR3 is made up of 16 amino acids.

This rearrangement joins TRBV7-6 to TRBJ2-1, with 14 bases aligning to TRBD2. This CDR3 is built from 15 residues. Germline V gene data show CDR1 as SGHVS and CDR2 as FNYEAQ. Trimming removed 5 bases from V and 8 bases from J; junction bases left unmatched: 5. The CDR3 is CASSEGLAGEDEQFF. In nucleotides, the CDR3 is TGTGCCAGCAGCGAGGGACTAGCGGGAGAAGATGAGCAGTTCTTC. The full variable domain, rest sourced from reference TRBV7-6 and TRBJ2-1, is GAGVSQSPRYKVTKRGQDVALRCDPISGHVSLYWYRQALGQGPEFLTYFNYEAQQDKSGLPNDRFSAERPEGSISTLTIQRTEQRDSAMYRCASSEGLAGEDEQFFGPGTRLTVL.

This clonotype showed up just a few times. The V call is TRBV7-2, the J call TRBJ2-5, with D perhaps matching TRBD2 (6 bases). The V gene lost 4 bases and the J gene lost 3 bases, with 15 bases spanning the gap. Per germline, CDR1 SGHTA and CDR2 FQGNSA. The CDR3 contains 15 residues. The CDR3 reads CASSSSGVPKETQYF. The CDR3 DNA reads TGTGCCAGCAGCTCCTCGGGGGTCCCAAAAGAGACCCAGTACTTC.

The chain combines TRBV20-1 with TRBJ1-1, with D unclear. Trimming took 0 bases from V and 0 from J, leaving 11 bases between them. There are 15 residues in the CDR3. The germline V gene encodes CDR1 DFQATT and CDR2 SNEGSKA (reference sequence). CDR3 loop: CSARDRTVMNTEAFF. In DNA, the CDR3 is TGCAGTGCTAGAGATAGAACGGTGATGAACACTGAAGCTTTCTTT.

The CDR3 is CASSPRGRGGETQYF. CDR3 bases: TGTGCCAGCAGCCCCCGGGGGCGGGGGGGAGAGACCCAGTACTTC. The V and J genes are TRBV3-1 and TRBJ2-5, with 9 bases lining up with TRBD2. This CDR3 comprises 15 residues. Trimming removed 4 bases from V and 4 bases from J; junction bases left unmatched: 7. The germline V gene has CDR1 LGHDT and CDR2 YNNKEL (reference sequence).

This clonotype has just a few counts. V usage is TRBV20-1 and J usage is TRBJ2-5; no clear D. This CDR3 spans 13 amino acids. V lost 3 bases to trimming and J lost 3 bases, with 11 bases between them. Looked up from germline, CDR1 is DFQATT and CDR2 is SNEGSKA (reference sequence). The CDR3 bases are TGCAGTGCTAGGGTGCCAGGAGAAGAGACCCAGTACTTC. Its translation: CSARVPGEETQYF.

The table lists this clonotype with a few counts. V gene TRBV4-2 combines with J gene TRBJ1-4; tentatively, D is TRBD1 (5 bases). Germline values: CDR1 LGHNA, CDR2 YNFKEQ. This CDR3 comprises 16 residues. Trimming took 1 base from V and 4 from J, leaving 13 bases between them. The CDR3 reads CASSQVRDADNEKLFF. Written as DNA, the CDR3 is TGTGCCAGCAGCCAAGTGCGGGACGCAGATAATGAAAAACTGTTTTTT.

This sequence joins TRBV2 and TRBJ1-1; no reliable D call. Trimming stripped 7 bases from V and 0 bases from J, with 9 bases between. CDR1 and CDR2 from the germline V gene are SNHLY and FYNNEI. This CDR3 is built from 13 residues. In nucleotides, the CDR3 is TGTGCCAGCACGATCTGGTTGAACACTGAAGCTTTCTTT. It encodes CASTIWLNTEAFF.

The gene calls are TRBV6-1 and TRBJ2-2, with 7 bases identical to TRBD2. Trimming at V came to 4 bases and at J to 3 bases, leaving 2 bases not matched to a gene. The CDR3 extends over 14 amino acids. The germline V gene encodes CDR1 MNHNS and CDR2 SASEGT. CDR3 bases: TGTGCCAGCAGTGGACTAGCCGACACCGGGGAGCTGTTTTTT. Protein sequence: CASSGLADTGELFF.

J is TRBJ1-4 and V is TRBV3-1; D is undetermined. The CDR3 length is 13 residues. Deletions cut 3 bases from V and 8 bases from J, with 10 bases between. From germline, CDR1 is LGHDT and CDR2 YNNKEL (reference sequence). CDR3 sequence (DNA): TGTGCCAGCAGCCAGGGAGCAAGGGAAAAACTGTTTTTT. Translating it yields CASSQGAREKLFF.

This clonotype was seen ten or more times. This CDR3 is CASSSTPPSGNTIYF. The DNA for the CDR3 is TGTGCCAGCAGCTCCACCCCACCCTCTGGAAACACCATATATTTT. The chain combines TRBV7-2 with TRBJ1-3; no clear D. The germline V gene encodes CDR1 SGHTA and CDR2 FQGNSA. This CDR3 is 15 amino acids long. The V and J ends lost 4 bases and 0 bases respectively, with 10 bases between them.

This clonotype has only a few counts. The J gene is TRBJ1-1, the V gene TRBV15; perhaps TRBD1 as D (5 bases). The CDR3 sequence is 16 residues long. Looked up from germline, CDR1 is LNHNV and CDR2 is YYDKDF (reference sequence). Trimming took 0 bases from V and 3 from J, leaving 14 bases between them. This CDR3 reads CATSRDPGQGDTEAFF. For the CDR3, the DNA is TGTGCCACCAGCAGAGACCCGGGGCAGGGTGACACTGAAGCTTTCTTT.

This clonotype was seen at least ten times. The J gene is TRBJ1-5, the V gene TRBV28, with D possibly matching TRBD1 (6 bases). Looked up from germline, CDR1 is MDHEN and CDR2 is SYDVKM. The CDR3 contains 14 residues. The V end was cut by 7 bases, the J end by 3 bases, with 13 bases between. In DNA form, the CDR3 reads TGTGCCAGCAATAGGGGGTACAACAATCAGCCCCAGCATTTT. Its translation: CASNRGYNNQPQHF.

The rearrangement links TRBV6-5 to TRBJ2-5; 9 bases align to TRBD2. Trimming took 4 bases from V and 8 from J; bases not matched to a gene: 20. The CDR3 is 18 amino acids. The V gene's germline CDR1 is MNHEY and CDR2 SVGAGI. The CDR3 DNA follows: TGTGCCAGCAGTTTCTGGACAACGGGACTAGCTTTGAGTTTAACCCAGTACTTC. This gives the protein CASSFWTTGLALSLTQYF.

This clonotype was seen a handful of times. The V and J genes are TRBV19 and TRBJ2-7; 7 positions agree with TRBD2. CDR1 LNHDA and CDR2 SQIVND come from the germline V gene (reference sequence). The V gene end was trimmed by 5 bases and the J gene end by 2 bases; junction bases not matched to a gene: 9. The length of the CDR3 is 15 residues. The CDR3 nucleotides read TGTGCCAGTAGTCCCCTGGGAGGGAGTCCCTACGAGCAGTACTTC. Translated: CASSPLGGSPYEQYF.

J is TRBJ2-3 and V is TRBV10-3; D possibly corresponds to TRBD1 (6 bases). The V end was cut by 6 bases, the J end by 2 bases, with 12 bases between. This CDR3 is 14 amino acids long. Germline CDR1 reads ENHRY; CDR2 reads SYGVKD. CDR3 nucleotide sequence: TGTGCCATCAGGGACAGCAAATCCACAGATACGCAGTATTTT. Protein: CAIRDSKSTDTQYF.

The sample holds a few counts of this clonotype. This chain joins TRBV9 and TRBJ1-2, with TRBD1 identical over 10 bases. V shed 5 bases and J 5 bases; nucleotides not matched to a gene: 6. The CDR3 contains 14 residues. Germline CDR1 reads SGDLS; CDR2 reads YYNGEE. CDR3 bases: TGTGCCAGCAGTACCGGGACAGGGGCTTATGGCTACACCTTC. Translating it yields CASSTGTGAYGYTF.

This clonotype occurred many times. The CDR3 region has the DNA TGTGCCAGCTCACCCATAGAAGTAGCTACGCAGTATTTT. Its translation: CASSPIEVATQYF. V usage is TRBV18 and J usage is TRBJ2-3; D is unresolved. Trimming took 3 bases from V and 8 from J, leaving 12 bases between them. Germline V gene sequence: CDR1 KGHSH, CDR2 LQKENI. This CDR3 region has 13 residues.

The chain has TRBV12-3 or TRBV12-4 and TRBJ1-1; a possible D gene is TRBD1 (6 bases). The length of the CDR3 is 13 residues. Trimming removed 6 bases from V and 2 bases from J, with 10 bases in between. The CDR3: CASRVDSNTEAFF. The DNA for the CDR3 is TGTGCCAGCAGGGTGGACAGTAACACTGAAGCTTTCTTT.

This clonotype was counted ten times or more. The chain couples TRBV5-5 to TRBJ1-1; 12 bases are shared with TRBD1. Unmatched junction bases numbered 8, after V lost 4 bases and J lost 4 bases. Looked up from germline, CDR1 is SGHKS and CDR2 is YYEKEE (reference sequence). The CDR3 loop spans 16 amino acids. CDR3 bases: TGTGCCAGCAGCCTGGGACAGGGGGCCCTAGGCACTGAAGCTTTCTTT. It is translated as CASSLGQGALGTEAFF. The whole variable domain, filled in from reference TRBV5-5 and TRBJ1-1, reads DAGVTQSPTHLIKTRGQQVTLRCSPISGHKSVSWYQQVLGQGPQFIFQYYEKEERGRGNFPDRFSARQFPNYSSELNVNALLLGDSALYLCASSLGQGALGTEAFFGQGTRLTVV.

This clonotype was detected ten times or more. Written as DNA, the CDR3 is TGTGCCAGCAGCTTAGCCCCGGGACTCTACTACGAGCAGTACTTC. Its translation: CASSLAPGLYYEQYF. V is TRBV7-2 and J is TRBJ2-7, with D tentatively TRBD2 (6 bases). Per germline, CDR1 SGHTA and CDR2 FQGNSA. Trimming took off 0 bases at V and 3 bases at J, with 12 bases between the two ends. The CDR3 extends over 15 amino acids.

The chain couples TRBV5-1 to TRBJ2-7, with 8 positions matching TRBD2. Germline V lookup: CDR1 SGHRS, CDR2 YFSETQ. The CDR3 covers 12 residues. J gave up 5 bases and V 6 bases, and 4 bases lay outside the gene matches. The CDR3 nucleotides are TGCGCCAGCAATCCGGGAGGGGACGAGCAGTACTTC. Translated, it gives CASNPGGDEQYF.